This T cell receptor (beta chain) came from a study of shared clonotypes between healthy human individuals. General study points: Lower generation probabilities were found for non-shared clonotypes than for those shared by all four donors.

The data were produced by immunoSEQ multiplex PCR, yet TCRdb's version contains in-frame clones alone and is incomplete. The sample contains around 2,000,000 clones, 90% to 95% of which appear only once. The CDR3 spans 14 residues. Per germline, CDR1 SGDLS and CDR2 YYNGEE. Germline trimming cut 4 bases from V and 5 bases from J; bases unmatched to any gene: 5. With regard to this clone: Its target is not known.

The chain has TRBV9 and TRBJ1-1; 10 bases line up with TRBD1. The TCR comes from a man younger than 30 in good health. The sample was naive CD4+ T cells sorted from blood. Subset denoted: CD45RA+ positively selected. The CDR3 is CASSTRQGATEAFF. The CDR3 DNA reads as TGTGCCAGCAGCACTCGACAGGGGGCGACTGAAGCTTTCTTT.